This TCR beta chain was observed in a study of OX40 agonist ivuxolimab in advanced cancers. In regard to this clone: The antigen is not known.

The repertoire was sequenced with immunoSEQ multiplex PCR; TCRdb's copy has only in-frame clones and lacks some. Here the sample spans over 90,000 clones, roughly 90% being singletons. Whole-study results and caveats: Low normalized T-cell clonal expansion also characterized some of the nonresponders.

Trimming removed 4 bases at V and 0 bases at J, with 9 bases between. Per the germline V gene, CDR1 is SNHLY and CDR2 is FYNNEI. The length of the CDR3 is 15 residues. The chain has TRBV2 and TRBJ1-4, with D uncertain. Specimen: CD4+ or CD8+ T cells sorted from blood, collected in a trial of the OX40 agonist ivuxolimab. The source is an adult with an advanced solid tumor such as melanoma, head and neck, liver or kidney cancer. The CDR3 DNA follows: TGTGCCAGCAGTGCCAACCCTGCAACTAATGAAAAACTGTTTTTT. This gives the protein CASSANPATNEKLFF.